The clone carrying this T cell receptor beta chain was seen a handful of times. What it binds is unknown. The CDR3 has 14 residues. Germline assignment: CDR1 LNHNV and CDR2 YYDKDF (reference sequence). V lost 0 bases and J lost 2, with 8 bases in between. This entry is derived from a study of T cell repertoires in cytomegalovirus infection. Overall study context: Matching HLA type and CMV infection were both indicated by public TCR beta signatures.

Study findings and constraints: Frequencies of public TCR beta families were cumulated, and this identified carriers of CMV plus the relevant HLA. The ex vivo response was dominated by HLA-C-restricted CMV-specific TCR beta clonotypes.

TCRdb re-analysed the reads in MiXCR, keeping a single row per CDR3 protein. The table has around 310,000 distinct CDR3 sequences, 17% seen once; the top ten hold approximately 12%. V gene TRBV15 combines with J gene TRBJ2-7; D may be TRBD1 or TRBD2 (5 bases each). The TCR originated in a human donor in good health (CMV status not recorded). Some clones in this sample may be carry-over from other donors' samples. The specimen was PBMCs. CDR3 coding DNA: TGTGCCACCAGCAGAGACGAGGGGCCCTACGAGCAGTACTTC. It encodes CATSRDEGPYEQYF.